These 9 T cell receptor beta chains came from one sample sequenced in a study of T cell responses to AZD1222 COVID-19 vaccine. Clones were read by immunoSEQ multiplex PCR, and TCRdb kept only the in-frame ones, dropping some. Of 80,000 to 100,000 clones in the sample, just under 90% were seen once. This material consisted of peripheral blood, taken on day 0 of MenACWY control vaccination. Receptor source: an adult in good health.

The gene calls are TRBV5-1 and TRBJ2-1; weak D call: TRBD2 (6 bases). The V gene lost 3 bases and the J gene lost 6 bases, with 16 bases spanning the gap. Per the germline V gene, CDR1 is SGHRS and CDR2 is YFSETQ. This CDR3 has 15 residues. The CDR3 DNA follows: TGCGCCAGCAGCTCTCTTGCGGGGCGACCCAATGAGCAGTTCTTC. This sequence encodes CASSSLAGRPNEQFF.

J is TRBJ2-1 and V is TRBV6-6; D possibly uses TRBD1 or TRBD2 (6 bases each). The CDR3 extends over 15 amino acids. Germline values: CDR1 MNHNY, CDR2 SVGAGI (reference sequence). With 7 bases removed from V and 9 bases from J, the gap between germline ends came to 22 bases. CDR3 sequence (DNA): TGTGCCAGCACCAGGGGTGGGGGGCGCGGGCCTGAGCAGTTCTTC. It is translated as CASTRGGGRGPEQFF.

This clone was counted a single time. The chain recombines TRBV7-2 with TRBJ1-5; TRBD1 might be the D (5 bases). V was pared by 6 bases and J by 0 bases, with 12 bases between. Looked up from germline, CDR1 is SGHTA and CDR2 is FQGNSA. The CDR3 runs to 15 residues. CDR3 bases: TGTGCCAGCAGGTATCGGGGGTATAGCAATCAGCCCCAGCATTTT. Translated, it gives CASRYRGYSNQPQHF.

J is TRBJ1-2 and V is TRBV7-9; the D is unclear. Trimming left V 5 bases short and J 2 bases short, with 12 bases between. The germline CDR1 and CDR2 sequences are SEHNR and FQNEAQ (reference sequence). The CDR3 runs 14 residues. The CDR3 nucleotides are TGTGCCAGCAGCAAAACGGACGGAAACTATGGCTACACCTTC. Encoded protein: CASSKTDGNYGYTF.

The gene calls are TRBV30 and TRBJ1-3; TRBD1 might be the D (5 bases). The germline CDR1 and CDR2 sequences are GTSNPN and SVGIG (reference sequence). CDR3 length equals 14 residues. V lost 1 base and J lost 2, with 9 bases in between. CDR3 sequence (DNA): TGTGCCTGGAGTGGTCCAGGGCCTGGAAACACCATATATTTT. As protein: CAWSGPGPGNTIYF.

This rearrangement joins TRBV6-5 to TRBJ2-7; a weak D match, TRBD1 (6 bases). The V and J ends lost 0 bases and 0 bases respectively, with 9 bases between them. Germline-derived CDR1 and CDR2 are MNHEY and SVGAGI. This CDR3 is 15 amino acids long. The CDR3 DNA sequence: TGTGCCAGCAGTTACTCGCGGACAGACTCCTACGAGCAGTACTTC. Encoded protein: CASSYSRTDSYEQYF.

The chain links TRBV28 to TRBJ1-1; possible D gene TRBD1, 6 bases. Germline CDR1 MDHEN, CDR2 SYDVKM. This CDR3 has 14 residues. The V end was cut by 7 bases, the J end by 5 bases, with 17 bases between. The CDR3 is CASTLRGGRTEAFF. Written as DNA, the CDR3 is TGTGCCAGCACCCTACGGGGGGGCCGGACTGAAGCTTTCTTT.

The V and J genes are TRBV14 and TRBJ2-2; no clear D. Looked up from germline, CDR1 is SGHDN and CDR2 is FVKESK. V shed 2 bases and J shed 6 bases, with 13 bases lying between them. This CDR3 has 15 amino acids. CDR3 sequence reads: CASSQWGRTAGELFF. CDR3 nucleotides: TGTGCCAGCAGCCAATGGGGTCGTACGGCCGGGGAGCTGTTTTTT.

V is TRBV6-2 or TRBV6-3 and J is TRBJ1-2; D remains unclear. V gave up 2 bases and J gave up 8 bases, with 15 bases separating them. This CDR3 region has 14 residues. Germline CDR1 reads MNHEY; CDR2 reads SVGEGT. CDR3 DNA sequence: TGTGCCAGCAGTTACCCCGACCCAGTAGCCGGCTACACCTTC. Amino acids: CASSYPDPVAGYTF.